This record covers a single T cell receptor (beta chain). As yet, its antigen is unknown. Uncontrolled infections, other autoimmune diseases, pregnancy or lactation led to exclusion of patients. These data are taken from a study of T cells in Graves' hyperthyroidism and ophthalmopathy. Study outcomes and limitations: The model predicted ophthalmopathy a median around 6.5 months before onset. Ophthalmopathy and stable hyperthyroidism were told apart by a 13 V-J model.

What was amplified from RNA transcripts were TCR beta CDR3 regions. The study used the HTBI primer set for a first-round RT-PCR of the TCR CDR3. TCRdb re-called the multiplex PCR reads through MiXCR, storing one row per CDR3 protein. The table records approximately 590,000 distinct CDR3 sequences, 46% of them present only once. The CDR3 sequence is 16 residues long. The junction had 6 bases not matched to a gene; V was cut back by 2 bases and J by 2 bases. Germline CDR1 is LNHNV and CDR2 is YYDKDF (reference sequence). This rearrangement joins TRBV15 to TRBJ1-2; the match to TRBD1 covers 9 bases. Sequenced sample: peripheral blood or thyroid tissue (not recorded which). The TCR originated in a woman between 18 and 29 years old with Graves' hyperthyroidism. CDR3 sequence reads: CATSRTGGRRNYGYTF. The CDR3, as DNA: TGTGCCACCAGCAGAACAGGGGGCAGGCGAAACTATGGCTACACCTTC. The whole variable domain, remainder taken from reference TRBV15 and TRBJ1-2, is DAMVIQNPRYQVTQFGKPVTLSCSQTLNHNVMYWYQQKSSQAPKLLFHYYDKDFNNEADTPDNFQSRRPNTSFCFLDIRSPGLGDTAMYLCATSRTGGRRNYGYTFGSGTRLTVV.